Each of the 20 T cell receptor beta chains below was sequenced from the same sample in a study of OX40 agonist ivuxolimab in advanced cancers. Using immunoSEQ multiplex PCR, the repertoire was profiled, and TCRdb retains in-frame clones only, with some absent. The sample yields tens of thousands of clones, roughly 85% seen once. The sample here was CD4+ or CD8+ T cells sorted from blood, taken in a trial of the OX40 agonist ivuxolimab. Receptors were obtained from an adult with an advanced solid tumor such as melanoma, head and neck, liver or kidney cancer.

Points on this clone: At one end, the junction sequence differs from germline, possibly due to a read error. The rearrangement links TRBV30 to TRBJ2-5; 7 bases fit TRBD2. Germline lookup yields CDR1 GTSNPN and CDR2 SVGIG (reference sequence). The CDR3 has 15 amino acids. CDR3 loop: CAGRAQLGTQETQYF. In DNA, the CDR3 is TGTGCCGGGAGGGCTCAGCTTGGGACCCAAGAGACCCAGTACTTC.

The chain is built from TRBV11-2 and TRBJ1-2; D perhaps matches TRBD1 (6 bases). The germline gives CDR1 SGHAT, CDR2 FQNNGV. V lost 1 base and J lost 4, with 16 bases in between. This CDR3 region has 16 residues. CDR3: CASSLGPAQGVYGYTF. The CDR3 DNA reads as TGTGCCAGCAGCTTAGGCCCGGCACAGGGAGTCTATGGCTACACCTTC.

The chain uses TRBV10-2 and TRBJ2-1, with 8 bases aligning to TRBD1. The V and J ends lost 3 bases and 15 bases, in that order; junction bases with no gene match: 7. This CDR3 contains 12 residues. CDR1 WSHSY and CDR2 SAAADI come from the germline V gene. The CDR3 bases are TGCGCCAGCAGTGATGCCCCCACAGGGGGGTTCTTC. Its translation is CASSDAPTGGFF.

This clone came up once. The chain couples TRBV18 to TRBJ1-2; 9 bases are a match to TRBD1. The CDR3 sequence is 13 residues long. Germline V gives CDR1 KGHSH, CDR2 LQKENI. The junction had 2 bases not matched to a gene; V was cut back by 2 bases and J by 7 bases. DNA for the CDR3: TGTGCCAGCTCACCAGGGGACAGGGTTGGCTACACCTTC. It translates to CASSPGDRVGYTF.

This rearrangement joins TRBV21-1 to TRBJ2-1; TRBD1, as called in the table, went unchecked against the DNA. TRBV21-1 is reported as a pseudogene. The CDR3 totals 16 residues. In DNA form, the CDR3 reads TGTGCCAGCAGCTTAGAAACAGGGCTGGGAGTTCATGAGCAGTTCTTC. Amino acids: CASSLETGLGVHEQFF.

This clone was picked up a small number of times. The CDR3 DNA is TGTGCCAGCTCATTTGGACAGGCGTCTGAAGCTTTCTTT. Amino acids: CASSFGQASEAFF. The V call is TRBV18, the J call TRBJ1-1; 7 bases fit TRBD1. The V and J ends lost 5 bases and 6 bases, in that order; junction bases with no gene match: 6. Germline V lookup: CDR1 KGHSH, CDR2 LQKENI. The CDR3 runs 13 residues.

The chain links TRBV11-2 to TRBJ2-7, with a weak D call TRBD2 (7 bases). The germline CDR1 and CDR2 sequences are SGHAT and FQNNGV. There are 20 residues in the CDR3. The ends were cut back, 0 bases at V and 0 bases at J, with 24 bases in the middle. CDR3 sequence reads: CASSLETGLSWASGSYEQYF. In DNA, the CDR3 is TGTGCCAGCAGCTTAGAGACAGGCCTAAGTTGGGCTAGCGGCTCCTACGAGCAGTACTTC.

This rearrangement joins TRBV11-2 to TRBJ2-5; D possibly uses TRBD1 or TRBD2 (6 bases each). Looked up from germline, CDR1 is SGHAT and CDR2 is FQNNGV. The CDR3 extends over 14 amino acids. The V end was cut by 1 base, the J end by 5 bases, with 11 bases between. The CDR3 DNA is TGTGCCAGCAGCTTAGGGGGGGCGAAGGAGACCCAGTACTTC. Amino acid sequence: CASSLGGAKETQYF.

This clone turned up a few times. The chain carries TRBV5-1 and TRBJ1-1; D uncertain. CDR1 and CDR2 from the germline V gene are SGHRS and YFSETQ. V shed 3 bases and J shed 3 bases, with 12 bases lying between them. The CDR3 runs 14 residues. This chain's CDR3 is CASSSMVGDTEAFF. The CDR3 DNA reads TGCGCCAGCAGCTCTATGGTCGGGGACACTGAAGCTTTCTTT. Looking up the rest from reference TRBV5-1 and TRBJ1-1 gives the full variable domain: KAGVTQTPRYLIKTRGQQVTLSCSPISGHRSVSWYQQTPGQGLQFLFEYFSETQRNKGNFPGRFSGRQFSNSRSEMNVSTLELGDSALYLCASSSMVGDTEAFFGQGTRLTVV.

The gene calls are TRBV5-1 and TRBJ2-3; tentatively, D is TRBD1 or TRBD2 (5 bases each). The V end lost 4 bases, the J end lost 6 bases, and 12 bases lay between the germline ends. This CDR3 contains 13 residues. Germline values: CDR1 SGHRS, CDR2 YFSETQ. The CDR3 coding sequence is TGCGCCAGCAGCCCCTTCGGGGCGGATACGCAGTATTTT. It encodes CASSPFGADTQYF.

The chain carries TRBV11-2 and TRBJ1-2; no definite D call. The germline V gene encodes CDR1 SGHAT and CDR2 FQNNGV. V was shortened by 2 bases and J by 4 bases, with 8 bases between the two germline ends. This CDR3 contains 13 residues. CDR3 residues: CASSLSQVYGYTF. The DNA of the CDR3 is TGTGCCAGCAGCTTAAGCCAAGTCTATGGCTACACCTTC.

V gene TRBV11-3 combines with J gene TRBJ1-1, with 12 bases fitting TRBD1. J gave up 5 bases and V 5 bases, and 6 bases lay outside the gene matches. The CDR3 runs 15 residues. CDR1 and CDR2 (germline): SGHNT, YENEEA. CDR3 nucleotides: TGTGCCAGCAGCCCGGGACAGGGGGCAGGAACTGAAGCTTTCTTT. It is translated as CASSPGQGAGTEAFF.

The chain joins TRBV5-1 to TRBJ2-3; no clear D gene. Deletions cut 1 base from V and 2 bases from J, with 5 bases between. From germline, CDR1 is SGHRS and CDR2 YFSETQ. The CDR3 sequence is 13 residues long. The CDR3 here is CASSLTITDTQYF. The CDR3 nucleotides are TGCGCCAGCAGCTTGACCATCACAGATACGCAGTATTTT.

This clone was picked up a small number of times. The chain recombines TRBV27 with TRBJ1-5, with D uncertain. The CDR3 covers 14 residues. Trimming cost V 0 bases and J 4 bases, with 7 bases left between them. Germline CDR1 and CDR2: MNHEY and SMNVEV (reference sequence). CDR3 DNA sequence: TGTGCCAGCAGTTTATCCAGTACGAATCAGCCCCAGCATTTT. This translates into CASSLSSTNQPQHF.

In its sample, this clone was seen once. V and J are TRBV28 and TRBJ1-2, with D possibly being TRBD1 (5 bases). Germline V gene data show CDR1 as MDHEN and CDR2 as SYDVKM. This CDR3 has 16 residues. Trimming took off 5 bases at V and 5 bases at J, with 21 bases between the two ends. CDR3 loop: CASSDVAGVGVYGYTF. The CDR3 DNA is TGTGCCAGCAGTGACGTTGCTGGAGTAGGGGTTTATGGCTACACCTTC.

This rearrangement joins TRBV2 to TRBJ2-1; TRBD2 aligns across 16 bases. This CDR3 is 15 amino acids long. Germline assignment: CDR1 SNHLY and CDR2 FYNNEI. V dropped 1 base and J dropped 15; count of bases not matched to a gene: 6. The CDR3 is CASSEGGTSGRGRFF. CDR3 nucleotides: TGTGCCAGCAGTGAAGGTGGGACTAGCGGGAGGGGGCGGTTCTTC. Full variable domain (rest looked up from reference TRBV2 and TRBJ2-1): EPEVTQTPSHQVTQMGQEVILRCVPISNHLYFYWYRQILGQKVEFLVSFYNNEISEKSEIFDDQFSVERPDGSNFTLKIRSTKLEDSAMYFCASSEGGTSGRGRFFGPGTRLTVL.

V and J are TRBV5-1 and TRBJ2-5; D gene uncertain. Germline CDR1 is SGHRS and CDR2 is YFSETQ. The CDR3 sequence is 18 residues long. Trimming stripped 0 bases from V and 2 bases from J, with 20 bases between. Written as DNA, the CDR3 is TGCGCCAGCAGCTTGGGGCTCACCTGGGCTTTGGAACAAGAGACCCAGTACTTC. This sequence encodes CASSLGLTWALEQETQYF.

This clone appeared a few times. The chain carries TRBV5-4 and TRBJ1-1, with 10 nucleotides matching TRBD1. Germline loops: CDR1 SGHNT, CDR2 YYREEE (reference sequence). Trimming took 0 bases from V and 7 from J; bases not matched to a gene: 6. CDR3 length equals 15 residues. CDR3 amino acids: CASSLADRGQGEAFF. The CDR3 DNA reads TGTGCCAGCAGCTTGGCTGACAGGGGGCAGGGTGAAGCTTTCTTT.

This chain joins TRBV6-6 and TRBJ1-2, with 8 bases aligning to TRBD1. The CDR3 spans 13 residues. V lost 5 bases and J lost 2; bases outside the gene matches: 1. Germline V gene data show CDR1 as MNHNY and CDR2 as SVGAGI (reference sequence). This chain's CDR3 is CASSGDRNYGYTF. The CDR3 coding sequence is TGTGCCAGCAGTGGGGACAGGAACTATGGCTACACCTTC.

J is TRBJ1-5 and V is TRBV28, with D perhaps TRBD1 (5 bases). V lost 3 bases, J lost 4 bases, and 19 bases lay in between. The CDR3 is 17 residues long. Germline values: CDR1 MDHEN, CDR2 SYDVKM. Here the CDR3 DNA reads TGTGCCAGCAGTTTCTCGTCAGGGCGGCATAAAAATCAGCCCCAGCATTTT. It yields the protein CASSFSSGRHKNQPQHF.